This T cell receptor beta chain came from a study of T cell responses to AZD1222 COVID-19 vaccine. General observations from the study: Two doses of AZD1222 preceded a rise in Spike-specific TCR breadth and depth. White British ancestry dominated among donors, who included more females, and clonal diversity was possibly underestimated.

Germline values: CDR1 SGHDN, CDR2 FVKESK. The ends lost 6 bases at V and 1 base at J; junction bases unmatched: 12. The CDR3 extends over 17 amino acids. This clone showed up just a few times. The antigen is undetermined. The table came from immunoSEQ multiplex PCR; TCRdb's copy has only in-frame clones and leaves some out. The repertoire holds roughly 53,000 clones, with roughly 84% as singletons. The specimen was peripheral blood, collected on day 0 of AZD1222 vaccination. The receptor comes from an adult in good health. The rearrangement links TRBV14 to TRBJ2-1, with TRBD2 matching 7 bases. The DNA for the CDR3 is TGTGCCAGCAGTCGGGCGGGCGGGAGCCCATCCTACAATGAGCAGTTCTTC. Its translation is CASSRAGGSPSYNEQFF.